The 30 T cell receptor beta chains given below trace back to one sample, sequenced in a study of OX40 agonist ivuxolimab in advanced cancers. Sequencing was performed with immunoSEQ multiplex PCR; in TCRdb, only in-frame clones are kept and a portion is missing. This table has 65,000 to 85,000 clones, over 70% appearing once. The specimen was CD4+ or CD8+ T cells sorted from blood, collected in a trial of the OX40 agonist ivuxolimab. These receptors were collected from an adult with an advanced solid tumor such as melanoma, head and neck, liver or kidney cancer.

The genes are TRBV10-3 and TRBJ1-5; TRBD1 might be the D (6 bases). The V and J ends lost 0 bases and 3 bases respectively, with 9 bases between them. Germline CDR1 is ENHRY and CDR2 is SYGVKD. This CDR3 has 15 residues. The CDR3 loop is CAISESGHFNQPQHF. The DNA of the CDR3 is TGTGCCATCAGTGAGTCGGGACATTTCAATCAGCCCCAGCATTTT.

This clone was recorded once. The chain is built from TRBV27 and TRBJ1-2; D gene unclear. Germline V gene sequence: CDR1 MNHEY, CDR2 SMNVEV (reference sequence). The CDR3 covers 13 residues. V was shortened by 6 bases and J by 6 bases, with 14 bases between the two germline ends. Here the CDR3 DNA reads TGTGCCAGCAGCCAAGGACGCACGCATGGCTACACCTTC. Its protein product is CASSQGRTHGYTF.

This sequence joins TRBV7-9 and TRBJ1-2; 11 bases agree with TRBD1. Germline lookup yields CDR1 SEHNR and CDR2 FQNEAQ (reference sequence). The CDR3 is 15 residues long. Trimming at V came to 5 bases and at J to 4 bases, leaving 6 bases not matched to a gene. The CDR3 loop reads CASSTGQGAGYGYTF. DNA of the CDR3: TGTGCCAGCAGCACTGGACAGGGGGCAGGCTATGGCTACACCTTC.

The chain links TRBV19 to TRBJ2-7, with D possibly called TRBD1 or TRBD2 (5 bases each). This CDR3 is built from 15 residues. V dropped 5 bases and J dropped 0 bases, with 14 bases sitting between them. From germline, CDR1 is LNHDA and CDR2 SQIVND (reference sequence). The CDR3 loop reads CASSQFRDGSYEQYF. In DNA, the CDR3 is TGTGCCAGTAGTCAATTCCGGGACGGCTCCTACGAGCAGTACTTC.

This sequence joins TRBV7-2 and TRBJ1-1; the match to TRBD1 covers 8 bases. V dropped 6 bases and J dropped 11; count of bases not matched to a gene: 20. Germline V gene sequence: CDR1 SGHTA, CDR2 FQGNSA. The CDR3 consists of 16 residues. This CDR3 reads CASSSGQGSLAVGAFF. DNA of the CDR3: TGTGCCAGCAGTTCCGGACAGGGAAGCCTTGCCGTGGGTGCTTTCTTT.

This sequence joins TRBV5-5 and TRBJ1-1; D gene ambiguous. V lost 1 base and J 1 base, leaving 8 bases between the germline ends. Germline V gene lookup returns CDR1 SGHKS and CDR2 YYEKEE (reference sequence). This CDR3 comprises 14 residues. In DNA, the CDR3 is TGTGCCAGCAGCTTGCGCCTCGGGAACACTGAAGCTTTCTTT. Residues: CASSLRLGNTEAFF. Combining the CDR3 with reference TRBV5-5 and TRBJ1-1 gives the whole variable domain DAGVTQSPTHLIKTRGQQVTLRCSPISGHKSVSWYQQVLGQGPQFIFQYYEKEERGRGNFPDRFSARQFPNYSSELNVNALLLGDSALYLCASSLRLGNTEAFFGQGTRLTVV.

The rearrangement links TRBV5-6 to TRBJ2-7, with a tentative D call TRBD2 (6 bases). CDR3 length: 14 amino acids. Trimming left V 4 bases short and J 6 bases short, with 17 bases between. Germline CDR1 SGHDT, CDR2 YYEEEE. The CDR3: CASSATPQGGEQYF. The CDR3 nucleotides are TGTGCCAGCAGCGCCACTCCCCAGGGAGGCGAGCAGTACTTC.

The V gene is TRBV2, the J gene TRBJ2-5; TRBD1 matches 12 bases. CDR3 length: 15 amino acids. Germline CDR1 and CDR2: SNHLY and FYNNEI. V was pared by 6 bases and J by 4 bases, with 6 bases of the junction left unmatched. This CDR3 is CASRGQGATGETQYF. DNA for the CDR3: TGTGCCAGCAGGGGACAGGGGGCAACGGGAGAGACCCAGTACTTC.

This chain uses TRBV28 with TRBJ2-7; D remains ambiguous. From germline, CDR1 is MDHEN and CDR2 SYDVKM. The CDR3 runs 12 residues. Between the trimmed V and J ends, which lost 5 bases and 7 bases, there was a span of 12 bases. CDR3 sequence: CASSPGPREQYF. CDR3 bases: TGTGCCAGCAGTCCGGGCCCTAGGGAGCAGTACTTC.

CDR3 residues: CAWSSERGAGYEQYF. The CDR3 DNA reads as TGTGCCTGGAGCAGCGAGCGGGGAGCTGGGTACGAGCAGTACTTC. V is TRBV30 and J is TRBJ2-7, with 7 bases aligning to TRBD2. V lost 3 bases to trimming and J lost 4 bases; unmatched junction nucleotides: 12. The germline V gene encodes CDR1 GTSNPN and CDR2 SVGIG (reference sequence). There are 15 residues in the CDR3.

The V and J genes are TRBV7-2 and TRBJ2-5; D is unresolved. Looked up from germline, CDR1 is SGHTA and CDR2 is FQGNSA. V was pared by 1 base and J by 0 bases, with 3 bases between. This CDR3 comprises 13 residues. The CDR3 loop is CASSLEYQETQYF. CDR3 nucleotide sequence: TGTGCCAGCAGCTTAGAGTACCAAGAGACCCAGTACTTC.

The rearrangement joins TRBV11-2 to TRBJ2-7; no clear D gene. Trimming left V 1 base short and J 0 bases short, with 7 bases between. This CDR3 has 14 amino acids. Germline assignment: CDR1 SGHAT and CDR2 FQNNGV. CDR3 in DNA: TGTGCCAGCAGCTTAGTCCGGTACTCCTACGAGCAGTACTTC. Amino acid sequence: CASSLVRYSYEQYF.

This chain connects TRBV29-1 to TRBJ1-1; tentatively, D is TRBD1 (6 bases). The CDR3 totals 12 residues. Germline CDR1 and CDR2: SQVTM and ANQGSEA. Deletions cut 8 bases from V and 0 bases from J, with 10 bases between. CDR3 nucleotide sequence: TGCAGCTTCACAGGGCTGAACACTGAAGCTTTCTTT. The encoded protein is CSFTGLNTEAFF.

The V gene is TRBV2, the J gene TRBJ1-5; 7 bases fit TRBD1. The junction had 10 bases not matched to a gene; V was cut back by 7 bases and J by 4 bases. CDR1 SNHLY and CDR2 FYNNEI come from the germline V gene. The length of the CDR3 is 15 residues. The CDR3 DNA reads as TGTGCCAGCACGCTCCAGGGGACAGCGAATCAGCCCCAGCATTTT. Translated, it gives CASTLQGTANQPQHF.

This clone appeared once. The chain is built from TRBV9 and TRBJ2-4, with D tentatively TRBD1 (7 bases). V shed 10 bases and J shed 6 bases, with 17 bases lying between them. The CDR3 runs 13 residues. Germline V CDR1 and CDR2: SGDLS, YYNGEE. DNA of the CDR3: TGTGCCCGAGGGGGCGAGGGGGGAAACATTCAGTACTTC. It is translated as CARGGEGGNIQYF. The whole variable domain, filled in from reference TRBV9 and TRBJ2-4, reads DSGVTQTPKHLITATGQRVTLRCSPRSGDLSVYWYQQSLDQGLQFLIQYYNGEERAKGNILERFSAQQFPDLHSELNLSSLELGDSALYFCARGGEGGNIQYFGAGTRLSVL.

This clone was seen a single time. The genes are TRBV5-4 and TRBJ2-5; either TRBD1 or TRBD2 may supply D (6 bases each). The CDR3 runs 15 residues. In germline, CDR1 is SGHNT, CDR2 YYREEE (reference sequence). V was clipped by 4 bases and J by 11 bases, with 24 bases between them. The CDR3 DNA sequence: TGTGCCAGCAGCCCAATGGACAGTTCAACGGGAGAGCAGTACTTC. The encoded protein is CASSPMDSSTGEQYF.

The chain joins TRBV19 to TRBJ2-1; D may be TRBD1 (5 bases). The CDR3 runs 15 residues. Trimming removed 5 bases from V and 0 bases from J, with 11 bases in between. Germline values: CDR1 LNHDA, CDR2 SQIVND (reference sequence). The CDR3 bases are TGTGCCAGTAGTGCATCAAGGGGCTCCTACAATGAGCAGTTCTTC. This gives the protein CASSASRGSYNEQFF.

The genes are TRBV2 and TRBJ2-5; 10 bases fit TRBD2. The CDR3 is 14 residues long. Germline-derived CDR1 and CDR2 are SNHLY and FYNNEI. The J segment lost 4 bases and the V segment lost 8 bases, leaving 7 bases of the junction unmatched. CDR3 in DNA: TGTGCCAGCGTTGCTAGCGGGAGAGGAGAGACCCAGTACTTC. Translated, it gives CASVASGRGETQYF.

This clone was detected only a few times. The chain recombines TRBV6-5 with TRBJ1-1; 7 nucleotides line up with TRBD1. The CDR3 covers 16 residues. Trimming cost V 2 bases and J 4 bases; bases outside gene matches: 10. Germline assignment: CDR1 MNHEY and CDR2 SVGAGI. The CDR3 region is CASSYLGQVKFTEAFF. The CDR3 DNA reads TGTGCCAGCAGTTACCTAGGACAGGTGAAATTCACTGAAGCTTTCTTT.

The rearrangement joins TRBV13 to TRBJ2-2; D is unresolved. Trimming removed 4 bases from V and 4 bases from J, with 10 bases in between. The germline gives CDR1 PRHDT, CDR2 FYEKMQ (reference sequence). This CDR3 is built from 14 residues. This chain's CDR3 is CASSSQRSTGELFF. CDR3 sequence (DNA): TGTGCCAGCAGCTCCCAAAGAAGCACCGGGGAGCTGTTTTTT.

This chain links TRBV9 with TRBJ2-1; TRBD2 matches 9 bases. The CDR3 spans 15 residues. Germline CDR1 and CDR2: SGDLS and YYNGEE. The V segment lost 3 bases and the J segment 5 bases; nucleotides outside the gene matches: 6. The CDR3 loop reads CASSETSGAHNEQFF. The CDR3 nucleotides are TGTGCCAGCAGCGAGACTAGCGGTGCCCACAATGAGCAGTTCTTC. Complete variable domain (other parts from reference TRBV9 and TRBJ2-1): DSGVTQTPKHLITATGQRVTLRCSPRSGDLSVYWYQQSLDQGLQFLIQYYNGEERAKGNILERFSAQQFPDLHSELNLSSLELGDSALYFCASSETSGAHNEQFFGPGTRLTVL.

The gene calls are TRBV6-1 and TRBJ1-1; D ambiguous. Germline V gene sequence: CDR1 MNHNS, CDR2 SASEGT. This CDR3 region has 12 residues. The V gene lost 7 bases and the J gene lost 10 bases, with 16 bases spanning the gap. The DNA of the CDR3 is TGTGCCAGCACCGGGCAAAGGGAGGTAGCTTTCTTT. Translation: CASTGQREVAFF.

The chain combines TRBV6-1 with TRBJ2-7, with 7 bases that match TRBD1. J lost 5 bases, V lost 2 bases, and 3 bases had no gene match. The CDR3 extends over 13 amino acids. Germline lookup yields CDR1 MNHNS and CDR2 SASEGT. The CDR3 nucleotides read TGTGCCAGCAGTGAACAGGGGGACCACGAGCAGTACTTC. This encodes CASSEQGDHEQYF.

This sequence joins TRBV30 and TRBJ2-7, with 8 bases that match TRBD1. Per the germline V gene, CDR1 is GTSNPN and CDR2 is SVGIG (reference sequence). J lost 2 bases, V lost 6 bases, and 6 bases had no gene match. The CDR3 consists of 13 residues. The CDR3 spells CACRGDRTYEQYF. Here the CDR3 DNA reads TGTGCCTGTAGGGGGGACAGGACCTACGAGCAGTACTTC.

The chain recombines TRBV7-2 with TRBJ2-7; unclear D gene. CDR1 SGHTA and CDR2 FQGNSA come from the germline V gene. The V end was cut by 10 bases, the J end by 3 bases, with 13 bases between. The CDR3 runs to 12 residues. In nucleotides, the CDR3 is TGTGCCACCGTGGACCTCGGCTACGAGCAGTACTTC. Protein sequence: CATVDLGYEQYF.

The gene calls are TRBV27 and TRBJ2-7; D not resolved. Germline V gene data show CDR1 as MNHEY and CDR2 as SMNVEV (reference sequence). The V end was cut by 5 bases, the J end by 6 bases, with 14 bases between. The CDR3 has 13 residues. The CDR3 reads CASSRPGIREQYF. The DNA for the CDR3 is TGTGCCAGCAGTCGCCCAGGAATTCGCGAGCAGTACTTC.

This chain links TRBV2 with TRBJ1-2; TRBD1 is a possible D gene (5 bases). With 6 bases removed from V and 3 bases from J, the gap between germline ends came to 23 bases. This CDR3 is built from 17 residues. CDR1 is SNHLY and CDR2 is FYNNEI in the germline V gene. CDR3: CASRHYRDAPGYYGYTF. CDR3 coding DNA: TGTGCCAGCAGACACTACCGGGACGCCCCAGGCTACTATGGCTACACCTTC.

The rearrangement links TRBV7-9 to TRBJ2-7; no clear D. Trimming took 3 bases from V and 2 from J, leaving 20 bases between them. The CDR3 has 17 residues. Germline V gene data show CDR1 as SEHNR and CDR2 as FQNEAQ (reference sequence). In DNA form, the CDR3 reads TGTGCCAGCAGCTTGGGTAGTGGCAGGCGCCCAGCCTACGAGCAGTACTTC. Protein product: CASSLGSGRRPAYEQYF.

This rearrangement joins TRBV27 to TRBJ1-1; D may be TRBD1 (5 bases). The CDR3 consists of 14 residues. Germline V gene data show CDR1 as MNHEY and CDR2 as SMNVEV (reference sequence). V was pared by 2 bases and J by 3 bases, with 10 bases between. CDR3 bases: TGTGCCAGCAGTTTAAAAGGGGCCTACACTGAAGCTTTCTTT. This sequence encodes CASSLKGAYTEAFF.

The V gene is TRBV30, the J gene TRBJ2-7; the match to TRBD1 covers 8 bases. The germline gives CDR1 GTSNPN, CDR2 SVGIG (reference sequence). The CDR3 spans 14 residues. Trimming at V came to 5 bases and at J to 3 bases, leaving 9 bases not matched to a gene. CDR3 in DNA: TGTGCCTGGCAACGACAGGGGACAATCTACGAGCAGTACTTC. It yields the protein CAWQRQGTIYEQYF. The full variable domain, its missing parts supplied by reference TRBV30 and TRBJ2-7, is SQTIHQWPATLVQPVGSPLSLECTVEGTSNPNLYWYRQAAGRGLQLLFYSVGIGQISSEVPQNLSASRPQDRQFILSSKKLLLSDSGFYLCAWQRQGTIYEQYFGPGTRLTVT.